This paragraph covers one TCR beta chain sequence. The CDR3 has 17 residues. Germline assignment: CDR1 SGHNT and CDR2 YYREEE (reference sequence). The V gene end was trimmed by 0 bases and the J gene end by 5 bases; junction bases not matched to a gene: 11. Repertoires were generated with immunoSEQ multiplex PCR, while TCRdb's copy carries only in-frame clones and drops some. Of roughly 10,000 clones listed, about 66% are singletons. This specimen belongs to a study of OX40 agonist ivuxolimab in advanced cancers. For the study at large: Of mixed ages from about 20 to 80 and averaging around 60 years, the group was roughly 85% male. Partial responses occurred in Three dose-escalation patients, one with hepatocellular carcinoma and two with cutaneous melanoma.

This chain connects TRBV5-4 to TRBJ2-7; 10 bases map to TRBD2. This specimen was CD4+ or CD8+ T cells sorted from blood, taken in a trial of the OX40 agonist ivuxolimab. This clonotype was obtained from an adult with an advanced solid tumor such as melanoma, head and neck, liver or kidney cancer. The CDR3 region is CASSLAASGSLLDEQYF. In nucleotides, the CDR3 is TGTGCCAGCAGCTTGGCGGCTAGCGGGAGTTTGCTGGACGAGCAGTACTTC.